What follows are 32 T cell receptor beta chains derived from one specimen sequenced in a study of TET2 disruption in CD19-targeted CAR T cells. The table came from immunoSEQ multiplex PCR; TCRdb's copy has only in-frame clones and leaves some out. The sample data list under 30,000 clones. Treatment of the sample: autologous CTL019 cells: CD19 CAR with 4-1BB and CD3 zeta domains. No antigen has been assigned to these receptors. Sequenced material: CD8- CAR+ T cells sorted from cultured blood T cells, taken for CD19 CAR T cell therapy. The subset here: CD8-negative CAR-positive T cells from the infusion product. These receptors were obtained from a man between 65 and 80 years old with chronic lymphocytic leukemia.

Regarding this clone: The sequenced fragment ends 3 residues before the CDR3 boundary, so the rest is inferred from the germline J gene. The gene calls are TRBV10-3 and TRBJ1-1; perhaps TRBD1 as D (6 bases). In germline, CDR1 is ENHRY, CDR2 SYGVKD. The CDR3 is made up of 14 amino acids. V dropped 7 bases and J dropped 4 bases, with 16 bases sitting between them. The sequenced part of the CDR3 DNA is TGTGCCATCAAAGCGGAAGGGGGTGTCACTGAA. It encodes CAIKAEGGVTE. The full CDR3 reads CAIKAEGGVTEAFF.

Notes on this clone: The read terminates 3 residues ahead of where the CDR3 ends, so the germline J gene completes it. The chain is built from TRBV19 and TRBJ1-2; TRBD1 is a possible D gene (6 bases). CDR3 length equals 17 residues. Germline V gives CDR1 LNHDA, CDR2 SQIVND (reference sequence). The CDR3 loop is CASSASGGGRGAYDYTF. The covered CDR3 bases are TGTGCCAGTAGCGCCTCGGGAGGGGGACGAGGGGCCTACGAC. Drawing the rest from reference TRBV19 and TRBJ1-2, the complete variable domain is DGGITQSPKYLFRKEGQNVTLSCEQNLNHDAMYWYRQDPGQGLRLIYYSQIVNDFQKGDIAEGYSVSREKKESFPLTVTSAQKNPTAFYLCASSASGGGRGAYDYTFGSGTRLTVV.

As concerns this clone: The read finishes 3 residues shy of the CDR3 end, and the germline J gene is used to complete it. The chain is built from TRBV5-1 and TRBJ2-4; tentative D call: TRBD1 (6 bases). Germline V lookup: CDR1 SGHRS, CDR2 YFSETQ. The CDR3 length is 16 residues. The sequenced part of the CDR3 DNA is TGCGCCAGCAGCTTGTGGGGATCAGGGGCGGAAGGGACT. The encoded protein is CASSLWGSGAEGT. The CDR3 reads in full as CASSLWGSGAEGTQYF.

With regard to this clone: Germline is not matched at one junction end, which may reflect a read error. The CDR3 goes on 3 residues after the read ends, and that part is filled in from the germline J gene. The chain employs TRBV4-2 and TRBJ2-3, with TRBD2 matching over 12 bases. The CDR3 length is 15 residues. CDR1 and CDR2 (germline): LGHNA, YNFKEQ. CDR3: CASSPSGGAIDTQYF. Incomplete CDR3 DNA: TGCGCCAGCAGCCCTAGCGGGGGGGCGATAGATACG.

Notes on this clone: Different DNA sequences within this sample yield the same CDR3. CDR3 bases read: TGTGCCAGCTCACCAGCGGGGGGACCCTCCTACGAC. Protein: CASSPAGGPSYD. The CDR3 reads in full as CASSPAGGPSYDYTF. The V gene is TRBV18, the J gene TRBJ1-2; maybe TRBD1 (5 bases). The CDR3 end falls 3 residues outside the read, so it is completed with the germline J gene. The CDR3 loop spans 15 amino acids. Germline V lookup: CDR1 KGHSH, CDR2 LQKENI.

A word on this clone: The read ends 3 residues early relative to the CDR3; the germline J gene fills the gap. This chain links TRBV20-1 with TRBJ2-7, with TRBD1 identical over 7 bases. Germline V gene lookup returns CDR1 DFQATT and CDR2 SNEGSKA (reference sequence). The CDR3 covers 13 residues. V lost 3 bases, J lost 6 bases, and 8 bases stayed unmatched. The sequenced part of the CDR3 DNA is TGCAGTGCTAGTAGGGCGACAGGGCTCGAG. Translated, it gives CSASRATGLE. The full CDR3 sequence reads CSASRATGLEQYF.

To note about this clone: The read falls 3 residues short of the CDR3 end, and the missing part is taken from the germline J gene. The rearrangement links TRBV5-1 to TRBJ2-2; a weak D match, TRBD1 (6 bases). Germline assignment: CDR1 SGHRS and CDR2 YFSETQ. The CDR3 covers 14 residues. V was cut by 4 bases and J by 3 bases, with 10 bases left in between. The CDR3 region is CASSLTGYTGELFF. The sequenced part of the CDR3 DNA is TGCGCCAGCAGCCTGACAGGATACACCGGGGAG.

In the case of this clone: The DNA ends 3 residues before the CDR3 does, and the rest of the CDR3 is filled in from the germline J gene. V gene TRBV4-1 combines with J gene TRBJ1-1; tentatively, D is TRBD1 (6 bases). The CDR3 sequence is 16 residues long. CDR1 and CDR2 (germline): MGHRA, YSYEKL. V lost 2 bases to trimming and J lost 0 bases, with 13 bases between them. The CDR3 here is CASSQIRGGLNTEAFF. The sequenced CDR3 bases are TGCGCCAGCAGCCAAATCCGCGGGGGGCTGAACACTGAA.

A word on this clone: Read sequence stops 3 residues before the CDR3 end, and the germline J gene provides the missing end. This chain connects TRBV9 to TRBJ2-7; 8 bases line up with TRBD2. This CDR3 contains 17 residues. Germline V CDR1 and CDR2: SGDLS, YYNGEE. V lost 3 bases, J lost 3 bases, and 14 bases stayed unmatched. CDR3 loop: CASSANARTSHFYEQYF. The part of the CDR3 DNA that was read is TGTGCCAGCAGCGCTAACGCCAGGACTAGCCATTTCTACGAG.

Comments on this clone: The read gets to within 3 residues of the CDR3 end, and the germline J gene fills in the rest. The V call is TRBV19, the J call TRBJ2-1; possible D gene TRBD1, 5 bases. There are 15 residues in the CDR3. Germline assignment: CDR1 LNHDA and CDR2 SQIVND (reference sequence). Trimming left V 4 bases short and J 0 bases short, with 10 bases between. Incomplete CDR3 DNA: TGTGCCAGTAGTACACAGGTGGGCTCCTACAATGAG. Its protein product is CASSTQVGSYNE. The whole CDR3 reads CASSTQVGSYNEQFF.

Worth noting for this clone: The read comes to an end 3 residues before the CDR3 does, leaving the germline J gene to fill in the end. V usage is TRBV18 and J usage is TRBJ1-2; D unresolved. Germline CDR1 KGHSH, CDR2 LQKENI. CDR3 length: 14 residues. The part of the CDR3 DNA that was read is TGTGCCAGCTCACAAAGGACTAGTCCAGATACC. It codes for CASSQRTSPDT. In full, the CDR3 is CASSQRTSPDTYTF. The entire variable domain, with the rest obtained from reference TRBV18 and TRBJ1-2, is as follows: NAGVMQNPRHLVRRRGQEARLRCSPMKGHSHVYWYRQLPEEGLKFMVYLQKENIIDESGMPKERFSAEFPKEGPSILRIQQVVRGDSAAYFCASSQRTSPDTYTFGSGTRLTVV.

Turning to this clone: The read terminates 3 residues ahead of where the CDR3 ends, so the germline J gene completes it. V is TRBV27 and J is TRBJ1-6; 7 positions match TRBD1. Germline CDR1 reads MNHEY; CDR2 reads SMNVEV (reference sequence). This CDR3 comprises 15 residues. Trimming removed 7 bases from V and 7 bases from J; junction bases left unmatched: 10. The CDR3 is CASKNRQGENSPLHF. The CDR3 bases that were read are TGTGCCAGCAAGAATCGACAGGGAGAGAATTCACCC.

Notes on this clone: The CDR3 end lies 3 residues beyond the end of the read and is filled in from the germline J gene. V and J are TRBV20-1 and TRBJ2-3; possibly TRBD1 for D (7 bases). Per germline, CDR1 DFQATT and CDR2 SNEGSKA (reference sequence). This CDR3 has 12 residues. The CDR3 loop reads CSASLGGQTQYF. The CDR3 DNA, read in part, is TGCAGTGCTAGTCTGGGGGGACAGACG.

To note about this clone: The read is 3 residues too short to cover the CDR3 end, so that end is filled in from the germline J gene. V usage is TRBV19 and J usage is TRBJ2-4; D might be TRBD1 (6 bases). CDR3 size: 13 residues. The germline gives CDR1 LNHDA, CDR2 SQIVND (reference sequence). Incomplete CDR3 DNA: TGTGCCAGTAGTTACAGGGAAGGCCAGCCT. Its translation: CASSYREGQP. The whole CDR3 sequence is CASSYREGQPQYF.

Of note for this clone: The read finishes 3 residues shy of the CDR3 end, and the germline J gene is used to complete it. The rearrangement uses TRBV2 and TRBJ2-2, with unresolved D. Deletions cut 0 bases from V and 6 bases from J, with 8 bases between. Looked up from germline, CDR1 is SNHLY and CDR2 is FYNNEI. The CDR3 has 14 amino acids. CDR3 protein: CASSEAGSSGELFF. The DNA read from the CDR3 is TGTGCCAGCAGTGAAGCCGGTTCTTCCGGGGAG.

Comment on this clone: From the germline J gene comes the end of the CDR3, since the read stops 3 residues before it. The chain uses TRBV5-1 and TRBJ2-7; D may be TRBD1 (5 bases). The CDR3 loop spans 14 amino acids. Between the trimmed V and J ends, which lost 5 bases and 5 bases, there was a span of 17 bases. Germline V gene data show CDR1 as SGHRS and CDR2 as YFSETQ. Partial CDR3 DNA: TGCGCCAGCAGTCGTCAGGGAAACTACGACGAG. It codes for CASSRQGNYDE. The complete CDR3 protein is CASSRQGNYDEQYF.

On this clone: From the germline J gene comes the end of the CDR3, since the read stops 3 residues before it. The rearrangement uses TRBV18 and TRBJ2-4, with TRBD2 as a possible D gene (5 bases). Germline lookup yields CDR1 KGHSH and CDR2 LQKENI. This CDR3 contains 14 residues. This CDR3 reads CASSPEPSNQPQYF. The covered CDR3 bases are TGTGCCAGCTCACCCGAGCCTAGCAATCAGCCT.

About this clone itself: The read stops 3 residues short of the end of the CDR3; the missing end is completed from the germline J gene. The rearrangement links TRBV10-2 to TRBJ2-5, with 7 bases aligning to TRBD2. The CDR3 is made up of 13 amino acids. V lost 6 bases to trimming and J lost 5 bases; unmatched junction nucleotides: 6. CDR1 is WSHSY and CDR2 is SAAADI in the germline V gene. CDR3 DNA (partial): TGCGCCAGCAGAGGACTAGTCGCGGAGACC. Its protein product is CASRGLVAET. The whole CDR3 protein is CASRGLVAETQYF.

Points on this clone: The read falls 3 residues short of the CDR3 end, and the missing part is taken from the germline J gene. The J gene is TRBJ1-5, the V gene TRBV5-6; D unresolved. The CDR3 is 15 residues long. The V gene lost 3 bases and the J gene lost 7 bases, with 17 bases spanning the gap. CDR1 SGHDT and CDR2 YYEEEE come from the germline V gene. CDR3 DNA (partial): TGTGCCAGCAGCTCTCTGACGGCCCCAGGACAGCCC. This gives the protein CASSSLTAPGQP. The full CDR3 protein is CASSSLTAPGQPQHF.

The covered CDR3 bases are TGCGCCAGCAGCCCGGGGACAGGGGGCGCGGGCGGGGAG. This sequence encodes CASSPGTGGAGGE. From start to end, the CDR3 is CASSPGTGGAGGELFF. This chain links TRBV5-1 with TRBJ2-2, with 12 bases that match TRBD1. The read ends 3 residues before the CDR3 terminus; that terminus is restored from the germline J gene. This CDR3 region has 16 residues. V was pared by 4 bases and J by 7 bases, with 8 bases of the junction left unmatched. Germline V gives CDR1 SGHRS, CDR2 YFSETQ.

Of note for this clone: Sequencing ends 3 residues short of the CDR3 end; the germline J gene provides the rest. The chain carries TRBV6-2 or TRBV6-3 and TRBJ2-2, with 8 positions matching TRBD2. V dropped 6 bases and J dropped 4; count of bases not matched to a gene: 4. Per germline, CDR1 MNHEY and CDR2 SVGEGT. The CDR3 sequence is 14 residues long. The CDR3 here is CASRRLASTGELFF. CDR3 DNA (partial): TGTGCCAGCAGGAGACTAGCGAGCACCGGGGAG.

To note about this clone: The read terminates 3 residues before the CDR3 end, so the remaining end is supplied by the germline J gene. The V gene is TRBV18, the J gene TRBJ1-4, with D possibly matching TRBD1 (6 bases). This CDR3 comprises 14 residues. CDR1 and CDR2 from the germline V gene are KGHSH and LQKENI. V was pared by 3 bases and J by 4 bases, with 9 bases between. CDR3 in amino acids: CASSPGAFNEKLFF. The sequenced part of the CDR3 DNA is TGTGCCAGCTCACCGGGGGCGTTTAATGAAAAA.

As to this clone: The read comes to an end 3 residues before the CDR3 does, leaving the germline J gene to fill in the end. The chain links TRBV9 to TRBJ1-1, with 12 bases aligning to TRBD1. With 5 bases clipped from V and 1 base from J, the junction kept 9 bases outside the gene matches. This CDR3 spans 17 amino acids. Germline values: CDR1 SGDLS, CDR2 YYNGEE. The CDR3 DNA, read in part, is TGTGCCAGCAGTTCCGGGACAGGGGGCGCAGGGAACACTGAA. Its protein is CASSSGTGGAGNTE. The full CDR3 is CASSSGTGGAGNTEAFF.

As to this clone: Read coverage stops 3 residues before the CDR3 terminus; the germline J gene supplies the remainder. This rearrangement joins TRBV11-3 to TRBJ2-1; TRBD2 might be the D (7 bases). Germline loops: CDR1 SGHNT, CDR2 YENEEA. The CDR3 spans 15 residues. V was trimmed by 3 bases and J by 8 bases, leaving 17 bases between them. CDR3 DNA (partial): TGTGCCAGCAGCTTGAGAGGGGGGGCTGAAGATGAG. This sequence encodes CASSLRGGAEDE. The entire CDR3 protein is CASSLRGGAEDEQFF.

In regard to this clone: The read ends 3 residues early relative to the CDR3; the germline J gene fills the gap. Within the sample, other DNA sequences also encode this same CDR3. The chain employs TRBV2 and TRBJ1-2; 9 positions agree with TRBD1. Germline V lookup: CDR1 SNHLY, CDR2 FYNNEI. CDR3 length equals 13 residues. The CDR3 bases that were read are TGTGCCAGCAGTGTAGGACAGGGGATTGGT. Its translation: CASSVGQGIG. The entire CDR3 reads CASSVGQGIGYTF. Looking up the rest from reference TRBV2 and TRBJ1-2 gives the full variable domain: EPEVTQTPSHQVTQMGQEVILRCVPISNHLYFYWYRQILGQKVEFLVSFYNNEISEKSEIFDDQFSVERPDGSNFTLKIRSTKLEDSAMYFCASSVGQGIGYTFGSGTRLTVV.

Worth noting for this clone: Read coverage stops 3 residues before the CDR3 terminus; the germline J gene supplies the remainder. The chain has TRBV7-9 and TRBJ2-3; TRBD1 matches 7 bases. The germline V gene encodes CDR1 SEHNR and CDR2 FQNEAQ (reference sequence). The CDR3 consists of 15 residues. J lost 0 bases, V lost 7 bases, and 7 bases had no gene match. CDR3 loop: CASTSQGSSTDTQYF. The sequenced part of the CDR3 DNA is TGTGCCAGCACCTCACAGGGGTCTAGCACAGATACG. Full variable domain (missing parts from reference TRBV7-9 and TRBJ2-3): DTGVSQNPRHKITKRGQNVTFRCDPISEHNRLYWYRQTLGQGPEFLTYFQNEAQLEKSRLLSDRFSAERPKGSFSTLEIQRTEQGDSAMYLCASTSQGSSTDTQYFGPGTRLTVL.

Remarks on this clone: The CDR3 is cut off 3 residues early in the read; its end comes from the germline J gene. The chain recombines TRBV7-3 with TRBJ1-2; D ambiguous. This CDR3 is built from 13 residues. Germline V CDR1 and CDR2: SGHTA, FQGTGA. Incomplete CDR3 DNA: TGTGCCAGCAGCTTAAGATACACAGATACC. It codes for CASSLRYTDT. The complete CDR3 sequence is CASSLRYTDTYTF.

Of note for this clone: The read finishes 3 residues shy of the CDR3 end, and the germline J gene is used to complete it. The J gene is TRBJ2-2, the V gene TRBV7-3, with 11 bases aligning to TRBD2. Trimming took 5 bases from V and 4 from J; bases not matched to a gene: 3. The CDR3 length is 15 residues. CDR1 SGHTA and CDR2 FQGTGA come from the germline V gene. Incomplete CDR3 DNA: TGTGCCAGCAGCCCAGGGACTAGCGGCACCGGGGAG. This encodes CASSPGTSGTGE. The full CDR3 protein reads CASSPGTSGTGELFF.

Turning to this clone: The CDR3 goes on 3 residues after the read ends, and that part is filled in from the germline J gene. The J gene is TRBJ2-7, the V gene TRBV4-2, with 10 bases identical to TRBD2. The CDR3 covers 15 residues. Germline V CDR1 and CDR2: LGHNA, YNFKEQ. The V and J ends lost 1 base and 0 bases, in that order; junction bases with no gene match: 0. The covered CDR3 bases are TGTGCCAGCAGCCAAGTAGCGGGGGGCTCCTACGAG. Protein: CASSQVAGGSYE. The complete CDR3 reads CASSQVAGGSYEQYF.

As regards this clone: With the read ending 3 residues before the CDR3 end, the germline J gene is used to fill in that end. J is TRBJ2-5 and V is TRBV7-6, with 11 bases fitting TRBD2. This CDR3 spans 16 amino acids. V shed 5 bases, J shed 4 bases, and the junction held 9 bases outside the gene matches. Germline V lookup: CDR1 SGHVS, CDR2 FNYEAQ. The CDR3 protein is CASSPVAGGPSETQYF. The covered CDR3 bases are TGTGCCAGCAGCCCCGTAGCGGGGGGGCCGTCAGAGACC. Based on the CDR3 plus reference TRBV7-6 and TRBJ2-5, the full variable domain is GAGVSQSPRYKVTKRGQDVALRCDPISGHVSLYWYRQALGQGPEFLTYFNYEAQQDKSGLPNDRFSAERPEGSISTLTIQRTEQRDSAMYRCASSPVAGGPSETQYFGPGTRLLVL.

In regard to this clone: Read sequence stops 3 residues before the CDR3 end, and the germline J gene provides the missing end. This chain links TRBV29-1 with TRBJ1-1; TRBD1 matches at 9 bases. Losses at the gene ends were 6 bases for V and 7 bases for J; bases not matched to a gene: 21. The CDR3 length is 17 residues. Germline V gives CDR1 SQVTM, CDR2 ANQGSEA. This CDR3 is CSVVRGPGQGRPVEAFF. The part of the CDR3 DNA that was read is TGCAGCGTGGTCAGGGGCCCGGGACAGGGTCGCCCTGTTGAA.

A word on this clone: The read ends 3 residues early relative to the CDR3; the germline J gene fills the gap. This chain links TRBV5-5 with TRBJ1-2, with TRBD1 as a possible D gene (6 bases). Trimming stripped 1 base from V and 4 bases from J, with 14 bases between. The CDR3 consists of 15 residues. Germline V gene lookup returns CDR1 SGHKS and CDR2 YYEKEE (reference sequence). The CDR3 sequence: CASSLSAQGGYGYTF. The CDR3 bases that were read are TGTGCCAGCAGCTTGTCCGCACAGGGCGGCTATGGC.